These 3 T cell receptor beta chains were sequenced from one sample in a study of blood T cell repertoires in COVID-19. The method was immunoSEQ multiplex PCR; TCRdb's version includes in-frame clones alone and lacks a portion of them. In the table there are some 200,000 clones, around 82% of which are singletons. Sample: PBMCs or T cells enriched from blood (not recorded which). The origin of the receptors is a woman in her sixties or seventies with acute COVID-19.

CDR3 nucleotide sequence: TGTGCCAGCAGTGAAGCCTTACAGAATGGCTACACCTTC. The encoded protein is CASSEALQNGYTF. The V and J genes are TRBV6-1 and TRBJ1-2; no definite D call. The CDR3 is 13 residues long. Germline V gene lookup returns CDR1 MNHNS and CDR2 SASEGT. Trimming removed 0 bases at V and 6 bases at J, with 8 bases between.

This chain connects TRBV2 to TRBJ1-1; no firm D call. Germline-derived CDR1 and CDR2 are SNHLY and FYNNEI. Trimming removed 7 bases from V and 1 base from J, with 7 bases in between. The CDR3 covers 12 residues. The CDR3 region is CASTLWNTEAFF. The CDR3 DNA follows: TGTGCCAGCACGTTATGGAACACTGAAGCTTTCTTT.

V and J are TRBV7-2 and TRBJ1-5; D gene ambiguous. Germline CDR1 and CDR2: SGHTA and FQGNSA. Trimming cost V 9 bases and J 0 bases, with 12 bases left between them. This CDR3 is built from 14 residues. CDR3 in DNA: TGTGCCAGTAGCGAGCGGGGTAGCAATCAGCCCCAGCATTTT. It specifies CASSERGSNQPQHF. Looking up the rest from reference TRBV7-2 and TRBJ1-5 gives the full variable domain: GAGVSQSPSNKVTEKGKDVELRCDPISGHTALYWYRQSLGQGLEFLIYFQGNSAPDKSGLPSDRFSAERTGGSVSTLTIQRTQQEDSAVYLCASSERGSNQPQHFGDGTRLSIL.